Sequencing of this T cell receptor (beta chain) was carried out in a study of monozygotic twins with inflammatory bowel disease. Both TCRalpha and TCRbeta cDNA were subjected to two nested PCRs lasting about 17 and 10 cycles. Each CDR3 protein gets one entry in TCRdb, which reprocessed the 5' RACE reads and gives no DNA. The table for this sample gives some 440,000 distinct CDR3 sequences. The CDR3 length is 14 residues. Germline loops: CDR1 LGHDT, CDR2 YNNKEL (reference sequence). The V and J genes are TRBV3-1 and TRBJ2-3; lacking DNA, the TRBD1 call made by TCRdb goes unchecked. The sequenced sample was blood. The receptor was isolated from a human donor with ulcerative colitis or Crohn's disease, or a healthy co-twin of an affected twin (not recorded which). The CDR3 protein is CASSPRSPTDTQYF.